These 13 T cell receptor beta chains came from one sample sequenced in a study of technical replicates of blood from several donors. Libraries were prepared by immunoSEQ multiplex PCR; TCRdb keeps only in-frame clonotypes and omits some of them. The table has about 12,000 clones, roughly 93% seen once. The sequenced sample was PBMCs. Receptors originate from a human donor in good health.

The chain employs TRBV15 and TRBJ1-2, with D possibly being TRBD1 (5 bases). Germline lookup yields CDR1 LNHNV and CDR2 YYDKDF (reference sequence). Trimming stripped 7 bases from V and 0 bases from J, with 18 bases between. The CDR3 extends over 16 amino acids. CDR3 DNA sequence: TGTGCCACCACCCGACACGTTCTAGGGGCTAACTATGGCTACACCTTC. Its translation is CATTRHVLGANYGYTF.

The chain links TRBV7-6 to TRBJ2-7, with TRBD1 matching 8 bases. The CDR3 extends over 14 amino acids. In germline, CDR1 is SGHVS, CDR2 FNYEAQ. The trim removed 5 bases at V and 6 bases at J, leaving 9 bases unmatched. CDR3 amino acids: CASSPGQEGSEQYF. In DNA form, the CDR3 reads TGTGCCAGCAGCCCGGGACAGGAGGGCTCCGAGCAGTACTTC.

The CDR3 spells CASSSPDRYTQYF. The CDR3 DNA is TGTGCCAGCAGCTCCCCCGATCGGTATACGCAGTATTTT. V is TRBV7-9 and J is TRBJ2-3; D uncertain. V was clipped by 4 bases and J by 7 bases, with 12 bases between them. The V gene's germline CDR1 is SEHNR and CDR2 FQNEAQ (reference sequence). The CDR3 is 13 amino acids.

This chain connects TRBV29-1 to TRBJ1-1; possible D gene TRBD1, 6 bases. The ends were cut back, 5 bases at V and 0 bases at J, with 7 bases in the middle. The CDR3 has 12 amino acids. Germline lookup yields CDR1 SQVTM and CDR2 ANQGSEA. The CDR3, as DNA: TGCAGCGTTACAGGGCTGAACACTGAAGCTTTCTTT. Its protein product is CSVTGLNTEAFF. Using reference TRBV29-1 and TRBJ1-1 for the parts outside the CDR3, the full variable domain is SAVISQKPSRDICQRGTSLTIQCQVDSQVTMMFWYRQQPGQSLTLIATANQGSEATYESGFVIDKFPISRPNLTFSTLTVSNMSPEDSSIYLCSVTGLNTEAFFGQGTRLTVV.

V is TRBV19 and J is TRBJ2-3, with TRBD2 matching over 10 bases. Germline V gene data show CDR1 as LNHDA and CDR2 as SQIVND (reference sequence). V was pared by 7 bases and J by 2 bases, with 9 bases of the junction left unmatched. The CDR3 is 16 amino acids. CDR3 DNA: TGTGCCAGTACCCCGAGGGGACTAGCGCCCACAGATACGCAGTATTTT. Translation gives CASTPRGLAPTDTQYF. Full variable domain (remainder filled in from reference TRBV19 and TRBJ2-3): DGGITQSPKYLFRKEGQNVTLSCEQNLNHDAMYWYRQDPGQGLRLIYYSQIVNDFQKGDIAEGYSVSREKKESFPLTVTSAQKNPTAFYLCASTPRGLAPTDTQYFGPGTRLTVL.

The gene calls are TRBV5-1 and TRBJ1-5; the D gene is possibly TRBD1 (6 bases). The CDR3 extends over 14 amino acids. The germline V gene encodes CDR1 SGHRS and CDR2 YFSETQ. Trimming removed 4 bases at V and 4 bases at J, with 12 bases between. The CDR3 DNA reads as TGCGCCAGCAGCGACGGGACACCTAATCAGCCCCAGCATTTT. As protein: CASSDGTPNQPQHF.

The chain recombines TRBV27 with TRBJ2-1, with 9 nucleotides matching TRBD2. The junction had 6 bases not matched to a gene; V was cut back by 1 base and J by 8 bases. The CDR3 spans 15 residues. Germline CDR1 and CDR2: MNHEY and SMNVEV (reference sequence). CDR3 nucleotide sequence: TGTGCCAGCAGTTTATATAGCGGGAGAGTCGATGAGCAGTTCTTC. Its protein is CASSLYSGRVDEQFF.

The gene calls are TRBV27 and TRBJ1-5; D remains unclear. Germline V CDR1 and CDR2: MNHEY, SMNVEV (reference sequence). Trimming cost V 5 bases and J 3 bases, with 8 bases left between them. The CDR3 is 13 amino acids. DNA of the CDR3: TGTGCCAGCAGTAGGCGGATCAATCAGCCCCAGCATTTT. Its protein is CASSRRINQPQHF.

The CDR3 spells CASSLSTGVNYGYTF. As DNA, the CDR3 is TGTGCCAGCAGTCTGTCAACGGGAGTAAACTATGGCTACACCTTC. This rearrangement joins TRBV28 to TRBJ1-2; unclear D gene. The V gene's germline CDR1 is MDHEN and CDR2 SYDVKM. V dropped 5 bases and J dropped 2 bases, with 15 bases sitting between them. This CDR3 is built from 15 residues.

The chain uses TRBV7-9 and TRBJ2-3; 8 bases map to TRBD2. This CDR3 spans 15 amino acids. Germline V CDR1 and CDR2: SEHNR, FQNEAQ (reference sequence). V shed 2 bases, J shed 5 bases, and the junction held 6 bases outside the gene matches. The DNA of the CDR3 is TGTGCCAGCAGCTTAACGGGAGGGCCGGAAGATACGCAGTATTTT. Its translation is CASSLTGGPEDTQYF.

V is TRBV6-1 and J is TRBJ2-5, with a weak D call TRBD2 (6 bases). The germline V and J ends were trimmed by 10 bases and 4 bases, with 16 bases remaining between them. The CDR3 runs to 13 residues. The V gene's germline CDR1 is MNHNS and CDR2 SASEGT. CDR3 nucleotides: TGTGCCAAGTCGTCGGGGGTTGGAGAGACCCAGTACTTC. This sequence encodes CAKSSGVGETQYF.

The V and J genes are TRBV5-1 and TRBJ2-1; maybe TRBD2 (6 bases). The V gene's germline CDR1 is SGHRS and CDR2 YFSETQ. Deletions cut 4 bases from V and 3 bases from J, with 11 bases between. CDR3 length equals 14 residues. CDR3: CASSPEEGYNEQFF. The CDR3, as DNA: TGCGCCAGCAGCCCAGAGGAGGGCTACAATGAGCAGTTCTTC. The entire variable domain, with the rest obtained from reference TRBV5-1 and TRBJ2-1, is as follows: KAGVTQTPRYLIKTRGQQVTLSCSPISGHRSVSWYQQTPGQGLQFLFEYFSETQRNKGNFPGRFSGRQFSNSRSEMNVSTLELGDSALYLCASSPEEGYNEQFFGPGTRLTVL.

The chain combines TRBV11-2 with TRBJ1-2; D is perhaps TRBD1 (6 bases). Germline V gene sequence: CDR1 SGHAT, CDR2 FQNNGV. CDR3 size: 14 residues. V lost 5 bases and J 4 bases, leaving 14 bases between the germline ends. In DNA form, the CDR3 reads TGTGCCAGCAGCCCCCGGACAGCGATCTATGGCTACACCTTC. Protein: CASSPRTAIYGYTF. Combining the CDR3 with reference TRBV11-2 and TRBJ1-2 gives the whole variable domain EAGVAQSPRYKIIEKRQSVAFWCNPISGHATLYWYQQILGQGPKLLIQFQNNGVVDDSQLPKDRFSAERLKGVDSTLKIQPAKLEDSAVYLCASSPRTAIYGYTFGSGTRLTVV.